One sample yielded the 29 T cell receptor beta chains listed below, sequenced in a study of T cell responses to AZD1222 COVID-19 vaccine. Here immunoSEQ multiplex PCR was the method, and the copy in TCRdb shows in-frame clones only, minus some. The table records about 120,000 clones, 90% to 95% of them present only once. The sequenced sample was peripheral blood, obtained 28 days after the second AZD1222 dose. The receptors originated from an adult who received the AZD1222 COVID-19 vaccine.

The chain has TRBV5-1 and TRBJ2-5, with 9 bases that match TRBD1. Germline-derived CDR1 and CDR2 are SGHRS and YFSETQ. With V trimmed by 3 bases and J by 5 bases, 2 bases remained unmatched. This CDR3 region has 13 residues. The CDR3, as DNA: TGCGCCAGCAGCTCGGACAGGGGTGAGACCCAGTACTTC. It specifies CASSSDRGETQYF.

This clone was counted once. This chain joins TRBV30 and TRBJ2-1; D not certain. CDR3 size: 11 residues. Trimming shortened V by 2 bases and J by 7 bases, and 6 bases separated the two germline ends. Germline CDR1 reads GTSNPN; CDR2 reads SVGIG (reference sequence). The CDR3 bases are TGTGCCTGGAGTCTATTGAATGAGCAGTTCTTC. Translating it yields CAWSLLNEQFF.

The chain recombines TRBV18 with TRBJ1-1; a possible D gene is TRBD1 (5 bases). V was shortened by 5 bases and J by 4 bases, with 14 bases between the two germline ends. The CDR3 runs 14 residues. Germline lookup yields CDR1 KGHSH and CDR2 LQKENI. The CDR3 protein is CASSSTGGRTEAFF. The CDR3 nucleotides are TGTGCCAGCTCATCAACGGGGGGACGCACTGAAGCTTTCTTT.

The chain employs TRBV18 and TRBJ1-1, with D maybe TRBD1 (5 bases). CDR3 size: 14 residues. Germline V gene lookup returns CDR1 KGHSH and CDR2 LQKENI. Deletions cut 3 bases from V and 3 bases from J, with 11 bases between. The CDR3 DNA sequence: TGTGCCAGCTCACCTACAGGAGGGGACACTGAAGCTTTCTTT. Protein product: CASSPTGGDTEAFF.

This chain links TRBV19 with TRBJ2-7; tentatively, D is TRBD1 or TRBD2 (6 bases each). With 9 bases removed from V and 0 bases from J, the gap between germline ends came to 21 bases. The germline gives CDR1 LNHDA, CDR2 SQIVND (reference sequence). This CDR3 comprises 16 residues. CDR3: CASHIQRGESSYEQYF. The CDR3 region has the DNA TGTGCCAGCCACATACAGAGGGGGGAGAGCTCCTACGAGCAGTACTTC.

V usage is TRBV3-1 (or the pseudogene TRBV3-2) and J usage is TRBJ1-2; a weak D match, TRBD1 (5 bases). Deletions cut 4 bases from V and 9 bases from J, with 15 bases between. The CDR3 runs 13 residues. Germline V gene sequence: CDR1 LGHDT, CDR2 YNNKEL (reference sequence). The CDR3 DNA is TGTGCCAGCAGCCTACGGGACGGAGAAAGCTACACCTTC. It codes for CASSLRDGESYTF.

The J gene is TRBJ1-3, the V gene TRBV19, with D tentatively TRBD1 (6 bases). CDR3 length: 18 amino acids. The ends were cut back, 7 bases at V and 0 bases at J, with 22 bases in the middle. In germline, CDR1 is LNHDA, CDR2 SQIVND (reference sequence). The CDR3 nucleotides are TGTGCCAGTACTAATCGGTTTCGGGGGCAAAGCTCTGGAAACACCATATATTTT. Its protein is CASTNRFRGQSSGNTIYF. Full variable domain (rest looked up from reference TRBV19 and TRBJ1-3): DGGITQSPKYLFRKEGQNVTLSCEQNLNHDAMYWYRQDPGQGLRLIYYSQIVNDFQKGDIAEGYSVSREKKESFPLTVTSAQKNPTAFYLCASTNRFRGQSSGNTIYFGEGSWLTVV.

The rearrangement links TRBV28 to TRBJ2-1; D unclear. This CDR3 region has 13 residues. Trimming left V 9 bases short and J 0 bases short, with 9 bases between. CDR1 MDHEN and CDR2 SYDVKM come from the germline V gene. The CDR3 region has the DNA TGTGCCAGAGGGTTAAGCTCCTACAATGAGCAGTTCTTC. Amino acids: CARGLSSYNEQFF. The complete variable domain, with remaining parts taken from reference TRBV28 and TRBJ2-1, reads DVKVTQSSRYLVKRTGEKVFLECVQDMDHENMFWYRQDPGLGLRLIYFSYDVKMKEKGDIPEGYSVSREKKERFSLILESASTNQTSMYLCARGLSSYNEQFFGPGTRLTVL.

The chain employs TRBV29-1 and TRBJ1-1; TRBD1 might be the D (5 bases). Germline V gene sequence: CDR1 SQVTM, CDR2 ANQGSEA. Trimming cost V 7 bases and J 8 bases, with 17 bases left between them. This CDR3 spans 12 amino acids. As DNA, the CDR3 is TGCAGCGCTGGCAGGGACCTTATGGAAGCTTTCTTT. As protein: CSAGRDLMEAFF. The full variable domain, its missing parts supplied by reference TRBV29-1 and TRBJ1-1, is SAVISQKPSRDICQRGTSLTIQCQVDSQVTMMFWYRQQPGQSLTLIATANQGSEATYESGFVIDKFPISRPNLTFSTLTVSNMSPEDSSIYLCSAGRDLMEAFFGQGTRLTVV.

The J gene is TRBJ1-4, the V gene TRBV18; no reliable D call. The ends were cut back, 0 bases at V and 3 bases at J, with 5 bases in the middle. From germline, CDR1 is KGHSH and CDR2 LQKENI. This CDR3 spans 14 amino acids. CDR3: CASSPPRPNEKLFF. Here the CDR3 DNA reads TGTGCCAGCTCACCACCGAGACCTAATGAAAAACTGTTTTTT.

The V gene is TRBV5-4, the J gene TRBJ1-5, with D unresolved. V shed 0 bases and J shed 5 bases, with 12 bases lying between them. Germline assignment: CDR1 SGHNT and CDR2 YYREEE (reference sequence). The CDR3 covers 15 residues. Here the CDR3 reads CASSLDGRKDQPQHF. CDR3 DNA: TGTGCCAGCAGCTTGGACGGGCGGAAAGATCAGCCCCAGCATTTT.

The gene calls are TRBV18 and TRBJ2-5; TRBD1 or TRBD2 may be the D gene (5 bases each). V gave up 6 bases and J gave up 4 bases, with 18 bases separating them. The CDR3 covers 15 residues. Germline V gene lookup returns CDR1 KGHSH and CDR2 LQKENI. The chain's CDR3 is CASSQLGTAGETQYF. The CDR3 DNA is TGTGCCAGCTCCCAGCTCGGGACCGCCGGAGAGACCCAGTACTTC.

The genes are TRBV7-2 and TRBJ2-3; D gene uncertain. The CDR3 is made up of 16 amino acids. The germline V and J ends were trimmed by 7 bases and 0 bases, with 17 bases remaining between them. Germline lookup yields CDR1 SGHTA and CDR2 FQGNSA. As DNA, the CDR3 is TGTGCCAGCACCCCAGCCTCCGGATCTAGCACAGATACGCAGTATTTT. It encodes CASTPASGSSTDTQYF.

This chain links TRBV5-6 with TRBJ1-1; 7 nucleotides line up with TRBD1. CDR1 and CDR2 (germline): SGHDT, YYEEEE. This CDR3 contains 15 residues. V was pared by 4 bases and J by 0 bases, with 6 bases of the junction left unmatched. The CDR3 spells CASSPTGTVNTEAFF. CDR3 in DNA: TGTGCCAGCAGCCCAACCGGGACAGTGAACACTGAAGCTTTCTTT.

The chain has TRBV7-2 and TRBJ2-3; TRBD2 aligns across 10 bases. In germline, CDR1 is SGHTA, CDR2 FQGNSA. The trim removed 7 bases at V and 5 bases at J, leaving 6 bases unmatched. The CDR3 has 14 residues. The CDR3 spells CASTEGLAVDTQYF. In DNA, the CDR3 is TGTGCCAGCACGGAAGGACTAGCGGTAGATACGCAGTATTTT.

V and J are TRBV30 and TRBJ1-2; 8 bases are a match to TRBD1. Trimming took 2 bases from V and 7 from J; bases not matched to a gene: 9. In germline, CDR1 is GTSNPN, CDR2 SVGIG (reference sequence). This CDR3 spans 14 amino acids. Here the CDR3 DNA reads TGTGCCTGGAGTACTCCGGACAGGGTAGCTGGCTACACCTTC. It codes for CAWSTPDRVAGYTF.

Worth noting for this clone: The sample holds other DNA sequences that translate to the same CDR3. The J gene is TRBJ1-1, the V gene TRBV6-2 or TRBV6-3; D possibly corresponds to TRBD1 (5 bases). Germline V gene data show CDR1 as MNHEY and CDR2 as SVGEGT. The CDR3 runs to 13 residues. V gave up 6 bases and J gave up 1 base, with 9 bases separating them. CDR3 residues: CASSSDRNTEAFF. CDR3 coding DNA: TGTGCCAGCAGCTCCGACAGGAACACTGAAGCTTTCTTT.

This chain links TRBV5-1 with TRBJ2-1; 11 bases map to TRBD2. Germline V gene sequence: CDR1 SGHRS, CDR2 YFSETQ. V dropped 0 bases and J dropped 6; count of bases not matched to a gene: 2. The CDR3 covers 15 residues. This CDR3 reads CASSLGLAGLNEQFF. The CDR3 DNA follows: TGCGCCAGCAGCTTGGGACTAGCGGGACTCAATGAGCAGTTCTTC.

The chain links TRBV25-1 to TRBJ2-5, with a weak D call TRBD1 (6 bases). CDR3 length: 14 amino acids. Germline CDR1 and CDR2: MGHDK and SYGVNS. Deletions cut 4 bases from V and 5 bases from J, with 14 bases between. CDR3 sequence reads: CASSASNRVETQYF. The CDR3 DNA is TGTGCCAGCAGTGCCTCAAACAGGGTTGAGACCCAGTACTTC.

This clone was found once. The V gene is TRBV27, the J gene TRBJ2-7; tentatively, D is TRBD1 (6 bases). Trimming shortened V by 5 bases and J by 0 bases, and 14 bases separated the two germline ends. The CDR3 covers 15 residues. CDR1 is MNHEY, CDR2 SMNVEV, per germline (reference sequence). The DNA for the CDR3 is TGTGCCAGCAGTCACTCAGGGGCCAGCTCCTACGAGCAGTACTTC. The encoded protein is CASSHSGASSYEQYF.

The chain employs TRBV4-3 and TRBJ2-7; 13 nucleotides match TRBD2. Germline V gene lookup returns CDR1 LGHNA and CDR2 YSLEER. The CDR3 has 18 residues. Trimming removed 0 bases from V and 7 bases from J; junction bases left unmatched: 12. The CDR3 DNA reads as TGCGCCAGCAGCCAAGATATTGTAAGGACTAGCGGGGGAAGAGAGCAGTACTTC. Its translation is CASSQDIVRTSGGREQYF.

CDR3 region: CASSLVGNLGQPQHF. DNA of the CDR3: TGTGCCAGCAGCTTAGTGGGGAACTTAGGTCAGCCCCAGCATTTT. This chain links TRBV7-2 with TRBJ1-5; D is undetermined. The length of the CDR3 is 15 residues. Germline V gene sequence: CDR1 SGHTA, CDR2 FQGNSA. The V and J ends lost 1 base and 6 bases respectively, with 13 bases between them. Full variable domain (outside the CDR3, taken from reference TRBV7-2 and TRBJ1-5): GAGVSQSPSNKVTEKGKDVELRCDPISGHTALYWYRQSLGQGLEFLIYFQGNSAPDKSGLPSDRFSAERTGGSVSTLTIQRTQQEDSAVYLCASSLVGNLGQPQHFGDGTRLSIL.

The rearrangement uses TRBV6-5 and TRBJ1-1; no clear D gene. This CDR3 contains 14 residues. From germline, CDR1 is MNHEY and CDR2 SVGAGI. V lost 2 bases, J lost 3 bases, and 10 bases lay in between. This CDR3 reads CASSYGRLDTEAFF. The CDR3 DNA is TGTGCCAGCAGTTACGGGCGTTTGGACACTGAAGCTTTCTTT.

The chain recombines TRBV2 with TRBJ1-2; 10 bases align to TRBD1. V lost 6 bases, J lost 1 base, and 8 bases stayed unmatched. The CDR3 runs to 16 residues. Germline CDR1 is SNHLY and CDR2 is FYNNEI. In DNA, the CDR3 is TGTGCCAGCAGCCGGGACAGGGGTGTTTTTAACTATGGCTACACCTTC. Translation gives CASSRDRGVFNYGYTF.

The chain joins TRBV7-9 to TRBJ1-2, with no clear D. The length of the CDR3 is 17 residues. CDR1 and CDR2 (germline): SEHNR, FQNEAQ (reference sequence). V lost 2 bases and J 6 bases, leaving 22 bases between the germline ends. The CDR3 loop reads CASSLSLPSPGSDGYTF. As DNA, the CDR3 is TGTGCCAGCAGCTTAAGTCTTCCGTCACCGGGAAGTGATGGCTACACCTTC. The variable domain in full, completed from reference TRBV7-9 and TRBJ1-2, reads DTGVSQNPRHKITKRGQNVTFRCDPISEHNRLYWYRQTLGQGPEFLTYFQNEAQLEKSRLLSDRFSAERPKGSFSTLEIQRTEQGDSAMYLCASSLSLPSPGSDGYTFGSGTRLTVV.

This chain links TRBV4-1 with TRBJ1-5, with 8 positions matching TRBD1. The V gene's germline CDR1 is MGHRA and CDR2 YSYEKL. The length of the CDR3 is 17 residues. Losses at the gene ends were 0 bases for V and 6 bases for J; bases not matched to a gene: 10. CDR3 DNA sequence: TGCGCCAGCAGCCAAGATTTGGGCAGGGGGCGAAGTCAGCCCCAGCATTTT. It codes for CASSQDLGRGRSQPQHF.

The chain joins TRBV6-5 to TRBJ2-3; 10 bases align to TRBD2. The CDR3 loop spans 16 amino acids. The ends lost 2 bases at V and 2 bases at J; junction bases unmatched: 4. The germline gives CDR1 MNHEY, CDR2 SVGAGI. CDR3 DNA: TGTGCCAGCAGTTACCTTGGACTAGCGGACACAGATACGCAGTATTTT. It specifies CASSYLGLADTDTQYF.

The V call is TRBV5-4, the J call TRBJ2-7; 11 bases are a match to TRBD1. Germline trimming cut 5 bases from V and 6 bases from J; bases unmatched to any gene: 19. The CDR3 length is 18 residues. Germline V lookup: CDR1 SGHNT, CDR2 YYREEE (reference sequence). CDR3 in amino acids: CASSQKDRGPFILAEQYF. CDR3 coding DNA: TGTGCCAGCAGTCAAAAGGACAGGGGGCCCTTCATCTTGGCCGAGCAGTACTTC.

This clone was found once. The J gene is TRBJ2-7, the V gene TRBV9, with TRBD2 as a possible D gene (7 bases). Germline CDR1 reads SGDLS; CDR2 reads YYNGEE. The CDR3 covers 16 residues. V lost 4 bases and J 1 base, leaving 18 bases between the germline ends. CDR3 protein: CASSPHLRGQSYEQYF. The CDR3 bases are TGTGCCAGCAGCCCTCACTTGCGGGGGCAATCCTACGAGCAGTACTTC. Drawing the rest from reference TRBV9 and TRBJ2-7, the complete variable domain is DSGVTQTPKHLITATGQRVTLRCSPRSGDLSVYWYQQSLDQGLQFLIQYYNGEERAKGNILERFSAQQFPDLHSELNLSSLELGDSALYFCASSPHLRGQSYEQYFGPGTRLTVT.